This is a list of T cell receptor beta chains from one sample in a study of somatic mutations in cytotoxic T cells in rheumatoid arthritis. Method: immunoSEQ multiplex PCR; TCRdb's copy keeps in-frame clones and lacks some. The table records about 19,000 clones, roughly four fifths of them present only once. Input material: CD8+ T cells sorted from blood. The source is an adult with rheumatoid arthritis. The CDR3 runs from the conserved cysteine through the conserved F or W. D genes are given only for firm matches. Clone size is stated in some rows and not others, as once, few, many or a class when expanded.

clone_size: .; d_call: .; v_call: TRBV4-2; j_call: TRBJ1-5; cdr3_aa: CASSQGTVGEPQHF; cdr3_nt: TGTGCCAGCAGCCAAGGCACCGTGGGGGAGCCCCAGCATTTT
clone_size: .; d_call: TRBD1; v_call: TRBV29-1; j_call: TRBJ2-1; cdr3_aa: CSGTGTGVDAEQFF; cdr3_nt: TGCAGCGGAACCGGGACAGGGGTAGATGCTGAGCAGTTCTTC
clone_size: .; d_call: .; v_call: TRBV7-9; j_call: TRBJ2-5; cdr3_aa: CASSQNGILETQYF; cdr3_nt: TGTGCCAGCAGCCAAAACGGGATATTGGAGACCCAGTACTTC
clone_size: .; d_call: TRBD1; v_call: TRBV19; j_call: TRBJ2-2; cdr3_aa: CASLPGQGITGELFF; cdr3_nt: TGTGCCAGCCTTCCGGGACAGGGGATTACCGGGGAGCTGTTTTTT
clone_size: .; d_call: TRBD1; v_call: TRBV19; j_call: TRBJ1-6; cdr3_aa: CASSEGQGNSPLHF; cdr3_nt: TGTGCCAGTAGTGAGGGACAGGGTAATTCACCCCTCCACTTT
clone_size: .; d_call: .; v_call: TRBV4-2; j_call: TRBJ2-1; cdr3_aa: CASSQDTLNEQFF; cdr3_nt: TGTGCCAGCAGCCAAGACACTCTTAATGAGCAGTTCTTC
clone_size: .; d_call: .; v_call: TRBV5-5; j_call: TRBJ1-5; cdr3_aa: CASSLDGGRQPQHF; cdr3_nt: TGTGCCAGCAGCCTCGACGGGGGAAGGCAGCCCCAGCATTTT
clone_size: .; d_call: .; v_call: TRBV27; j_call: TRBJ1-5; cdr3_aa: CASSLPNQPQHF; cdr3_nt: TGTGCCAGCAGTTTACCGAATCAGCCCCAGCATTTT
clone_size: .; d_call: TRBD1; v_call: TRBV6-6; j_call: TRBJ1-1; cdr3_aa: CASSLDRAEAFF; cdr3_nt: TGTGCCAGCAGCCTAGACAGGGCTGAAGCTTTCTTT
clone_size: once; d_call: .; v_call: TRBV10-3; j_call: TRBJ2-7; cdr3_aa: CAISESYGSLSYEQYF; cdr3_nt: TGTGCCATCAGTGAGTCTTACGGGAGCCTATCCTACGAGCAGTACTTC
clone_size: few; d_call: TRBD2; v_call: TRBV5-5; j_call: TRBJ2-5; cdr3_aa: CASSLVVGGGLGTQYF; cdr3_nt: TGTGCCAGCAGCTTGGTCGTCGGGGGGGGCCTCGGGACCCAGTACTTC
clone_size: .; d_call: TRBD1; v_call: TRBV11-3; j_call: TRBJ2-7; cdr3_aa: CASSLNGDRVSAYEQYF; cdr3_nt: TGTGCCAGCAGCTTGAACGGGGACAGGGTCTCGGCCTACGAGCAGTACTTC
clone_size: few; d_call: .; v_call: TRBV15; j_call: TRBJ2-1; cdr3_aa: CATSPPRGQQFF; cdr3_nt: TGTGCCACCAGCCCCCCCAGGGGTCAGCAGTTCTTC
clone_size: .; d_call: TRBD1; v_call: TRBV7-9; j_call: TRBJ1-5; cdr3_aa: CASSSGGGGNQPQHF; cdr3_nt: TGTGCCAGCAGCTCTGGAGGGGGCGGGAATCAGCCCCAGCATTTT
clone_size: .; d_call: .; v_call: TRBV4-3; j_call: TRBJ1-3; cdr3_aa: CASSQGEGSYTIYF; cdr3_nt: TGCGCCAGCAGCCAAGGCGAGGGGTCCTACACCATATATTTT
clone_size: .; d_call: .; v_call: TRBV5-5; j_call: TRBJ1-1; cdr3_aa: CASSLGAGLTEAFF; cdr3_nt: TGTGCCAGCAGCTTGGGGGCAGGGTTGACTGAAGCTTTCTTT
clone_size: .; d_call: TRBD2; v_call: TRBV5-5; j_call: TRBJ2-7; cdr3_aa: CASSSGTSPYEQYF; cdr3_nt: TGTGCCAGCAGTTCCGGGACTAGCCCCTACGAGCAGTACTTC
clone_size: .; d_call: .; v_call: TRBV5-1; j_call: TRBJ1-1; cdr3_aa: CASSFRDGPNTEAFF; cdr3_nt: TGCGCCAGCAGCTTCCGGGACGGACCGAACACTGAAGCTTTCTTT
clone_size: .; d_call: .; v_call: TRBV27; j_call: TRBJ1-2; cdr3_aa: CASSPYSNYGYTF; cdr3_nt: TGTGCCAGCAGTCCGTATTCTAACTATGGCTACACCTTC
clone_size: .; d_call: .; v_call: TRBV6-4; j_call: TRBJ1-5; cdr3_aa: CASSVFQDSNQPQHF; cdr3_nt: TGTGCCAGCAGTGTTTTCCAGGACAGCAATCAGCCCCAGCATTTT
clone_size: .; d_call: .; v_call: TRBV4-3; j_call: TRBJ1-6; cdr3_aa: CASSQDAGRNSPLHF; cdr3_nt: TGCGCCAGCAGCCAAGATGCAGGAAGGAATTCACCCCTCCACTTT
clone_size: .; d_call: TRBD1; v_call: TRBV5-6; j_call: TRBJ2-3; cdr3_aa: CASSPDRGTDTQYF; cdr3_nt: TGTGCCAGCAGCCCGGACAGGGGAACAGATACGCAGTATTTT
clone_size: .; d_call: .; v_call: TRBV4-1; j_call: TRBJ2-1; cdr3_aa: CASVPLGGDDNEQFF; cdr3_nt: TGCGCCAGCGTCCCGCTGGGCGGGGATGACAATGAGCAGTTCTTC